This T cell receptor beta chain stems from a study of blood T cell repertoires in COVID-19. Study-wide context: Acute-phase and convalescent COVID-19 samples originated in the United States, Italy and Spain. PBMCs, B-cell-depleted T cells, or T cells provided the cDNA or gDNA that made up the material.

Per the study methods: Nucleated cell counts were estimated from reference gene primer amplification. Method: immunoSEQ multiplex PCR; TCRdb's copy keeps in-frame clones and lacks some. That table gives V, J and clone size, and the DNA gave D and trimming. The data show over 150,000 clones, around nine tenths seen once. From germline, CDR1 is KGHDR and CDR2 SFDVKD. This CDR3 is built from 14 residues. Trimming took 4 bases from V and 5 from J, leaving 12 bases between them. V is TRBV24-1 and J is TRBJ2-3; weak D call: TRBD1 (6 bases). Sequences were obtained from peripheral blood. The sequence came from a man in his thirties or forties with acute or convalescent COVID-19. In DNA form, the CDR3 reads TGTGCCACCAGTGACCGGACAGTGAGAGATACGCAGTATTTT. Translating it yields CATSDRTVRDTQYF.